The 26 T cell receptor beta chains reported below all come from one sample, sequenced in a study of vaccination and CD4 T cells after COVID-19 (dated by TCRdb to 2021 to 2024). For these receptors, no antigen is known. To prepare the library, PCR was applied. The run used an Illumina iSeq 100. TCR sequencing of DNA from cultured CD4+ T cells used the Oncomine TCR Beta short-read assay at the Johns Hopkins FTIC core. TCRdb itself trimmed the public reads at Q25 with fastp, ran MiXCR and retained productive beta chains. Identical CDR3 proteins give one entry, which carries the most common genes and DNA. For this sample there are 2,000 to 3,000 distinct CDR3 sequences; 36% appear just once. The ten largest clones add up to around three quarters of the sample. In the paper's terms, the treatment or condition label means: roughly 10-day PBMC culture with coronavirus spike peptide pools or control peptides (ViraFEST assay). CD4+ T cells from unexposed donors were collected before the COVID-19 pandemic (2011-2018).

The sequencing input was CD4+ T cells from blood, cultured in vitro. The source of these receptors is a human donor in good health.

This chain connects TRBV5-5 to TRBJ2-3, with D unclear. CDR3 length: 15 residues. V dropped 2 bases and J dropped 0 bases, with 10 bases sitting between them. The germline CDR1 and CDR2 sequences are SGHKS and YYEKEE (reference sequence). The CDR3 nucleotides are TGTGCCAGCAGCTTATGGGCCGCTAGCACAGATACGCAGTATTTT. Protein product: CASSLWAASTDTQYF.

This sequence joins TRBV12-3 or TRBV12-4 and TRBJ2-7; a possible D gene is TRBD1 (5 bases). The CDR3 totals 12 residues. The V end was cut by 3 bases, the J end by 4 bases, with 7 bases between. The DNA for the CDR3 is TGTGCCAGCAGTTTCGCAGGGTACGAGCAGTACTTC. The encoded protein is CASSFAGYEQYF.

V usage is TRBV2 and J usage is TRBJ1-2; the D is unclear. The length of the CDR3 is 13 residues. The V gene's germline CDR1 is SNHLY and CDR2 FYNNEI. Trimming removed 5 bases at V and 8 bases at J, with 15 bases between. CDR3 DNA: TGTGCCAGCAGTTTACGCCCCCTTGAGGGCTACACCTTC. It encodes CASSLRPLEGYTF.

The chain has TRBV6-1 and TRBJ2-1, with 7 bases identical to TRBD2. J gave up 5 bases and V 5 bases, and 6 bases lay outside the gene matches. Germline values: CDR1 MNHNS, CDR2 SASEGT. The CDR3 extends over 14 amino acids. DNA of the CDR3: TGTGCCAGCAGTCGACTAGCAACCGACAATGAGCAGTTCTTC. This gives the protein CASSRLATDNEQFF.

This clonotype has a handful of counts. This chain uses TRBV10-3 with TRBJ2-5; the match to TRBD2 covers 11 bases. Germline V gives CDR1 ENHRY, CDR2 SYGVKD. The CDR3 sequence is 17 residues long. V lost 8 bases and J lost 1; bases outside the gene matches: 12. As DNA, the CDR3 is TGTGCCATCTCTCAGAGTAGCGGGGGGGGGTCCCAAGAGACCCAGTACTTC. It yields the protein CAISQSSGGGSQETQYF.

J is TRBJ1-6 and V is TRBV20-1, with 11 bases aligning to TRBD1. The CDR3 runs to 14 residues. V was pared by 3 bases and J by 10 bases, with 5 bases of the junction left unmatched. Looked up from germline, CDR1 is DFQATT and CDR2 is SNEGSKA (reference sequence). DNA of the CDR3: TGCAGTGCTAGGGGACAGGGGGGGGGATCACCCCTCCACTTT. Encoded protein: CSARGQGGGSPLHF.

The V and J genes are TRBV7-2 and TRBJ2-5, with a tentative D call TRBD2 (5 bases). CDR1 is SGHTA, CDR2 FQGNSA, per germline. V gave up 8 bases and J gave up 0 bases, with 19 bases separating them. The CDR3 length is 16 residues. The CDR3 region is CASGQNGGSHQETQYF. In nucleotides, the CDR3 is TGTGCCAGCGGGCAAAATGGTGGGAGCCACCAAGAGACCCAGTACTTC.

The chain recombines TRBV25-1 with TRBJ1-1; 8 nucleotides align to TRBD1. The CDR3 runs to 13 residues. Unmatched junction bases numbered 7, after V lost 8 bases and J lost 5 bases. Germline CDR1 and CDR2: MGHDK and SYGVNS. The CDR3, as DNA: TGTGCCAGCGGAAGGACAGGGCGGACTGAAGCTTTCTTT. Amino acid sequence: CASGRTGRTEAFF.

This clonotype occurred a few times. The chain employs TRBV20-1 and TRBJ1-2, with D perhaps matching TRBD1 (6 bases). Looked up from germline, CDR1 is DFQATT and CDR2 is SNEGSKA (reference sequence). This CDR3 contains 16 residues. V gave up 5 bases and J gave up 4 bases, with 23 bases separating them. Written as DNA, the CDR3 is TGCAGTGCTCCTCCGGGGGGGGGCCCAAACACCTATGGCTACACCTTC. Protein product: CSAPPGGGPNTYGYTF.

The sample holds a few counts of this clonotype. The J gene is TRBJ1-2, the V gene TRBV7-2, with 8 bases aligning to TRBD1. Germline lookup yields CDR1 SGHTA and CDR2 FQGNSA. V was pared by 0 bases and J by 6 bases, with 9 bases of the junction left unmatched. This CDR3 has 16 residues. This CDR3 is CASSLAGQGARHGYTF. The CDR3 DNA reads TGTGCCAGCAGCTTAGCGGGGCAGGGGGCGCGTCATGGCTACACCTTC.

The CDR3 sequence is CATSENGGQEAFF. The CDR3 DNA reads TGTGCCACCAGTGAGAACGGGGGGCAGGAAGCTTTCTTT. V usage is TRBV24-1 and J usage is TRBJ1-1, with a tentative D call TRBD1 (6 bases). Germline CDR1 KGHDR, CDR2 SFDVKD. This CDR3 comprises 13 residues. V dropped 4 bases and J dropped 8 bases, with 13 bases sitting between them.

The chain uses TRBV2 and TRBJ1-2; D is unclear. Per germline, CDR1 SNHLY and CDR2 FYNNEI. The length of the CDR3 is 13 residues. V shed 5 bases and J shed 4 bases, with 11 bases lying between them. CDR3 in DNA: TGTGCCAGCAGTTTGATGGGCTCCTATGGCTACACCTTC. It codes for CASSLMGSYGYTF.

The chain couples TRBV7-9 to TRBJ1-1; no firm D call. The V end lost 3 bases, the J end lost 0 bases, and 5 bases lay between the germline ends. Germline values: CDR1 SEHNR, CDR2 FQNEAQ (reference sequence). The CDR3 has 13 residues. CDR3 protein: CASSFRMNTEAFF. In DNA form, the CDR3 reads TGTGCCAGCAGCTTCCGTATGAACACTGAAGCTTTCTTT.

This clonotype was recorded a few times. V gene TRBV5-4 combines with J gene TRBJ1-5; D gene uncertain. In germline, CDR1 is SGHNT, CDR2 YYREEE (reference sequence). Trimming stripped 0 bases from V and 6 bases from J, with 7 bases between. This CDR3 region has 13 residues. The CDR3 region is CASSLDGGQPQHF. The CDR3 nucleotides are TGTGCCAGCAGCTTGGACGGAGGTCAGCCCCAGCATTTT.

The rearrangement uses TRBV6-5 and TRBJ1-6; perhaps TRBD1 as D (6 bases). Trimming cost V 2 bases and J 8 bases, with 13 bases left between them. There are 15 residues in the CDR3. Germline V gene sequence: CDR1 MNHEY, CDR2 SVGAGI. CDR3 nucleotides: TGTGCCAGCAGTTACCGGACAAACAGGGATTCACCCCTCCACTTT. It translates to CASSYRTNRDSPLHF.

A few counts support this clonotype. This sequence joins TRBV19 and TRBJ2-5; D gene uncertain. This CDR3 comprises 11 residues. The germline V gene encodes CDR1 LNHDA and CDR2 SQIVND (reference sequence). V shed 1 base and J shed 5 bases, with 2 bases lying between them. DNA for the CDR3: TGTGCCAGTAGTATAGCGGAGACCCAGTACTTC. It translates to CASSIAETQYF.

There are a few counts of this clonotype. The V and J genes are TRBV27 and TRBJ1-2, with unresolved D. The CDR3 covers 13 residues. V was trimmed by 2 bases and J by 7 bases, leaving 11 bases between them. Germline values: CDR1 MNHEY, CDR2 SMNVEV (reference sequence). The chain's CDR3 is CASSLTAASGYTF. The CDR3 coding sequence is TGTGCCAGCAGTTTAACGGCGGCGAGTGGCTACACCTTC.

This clonotype occurred a few times. The rearrangement joins TRBV20-1 to TRBJ2-5; 14 bases are a match to TRBD2. Trimming removed 6 bases from V and 5 bases from J; junction bases left unmatched: 11. Per germline, CDR1 DFQATT and CDR2 SNEGSKA (reference sequence). CDR3 length: 16 residues. The CDR3 DNA reads TGCAGTGCATGGACTAGCGGGAGGCCCCAGAGTGAGACCCAGTACTTC. Its translation: CSAWTSGRPQSETQYF.

The chain employs TRBV19 and TRBJ1-1; TRBD1 agrees at 8 bases. This CDR3 contains 15 residues. Germline CDR1 and CDR2: LNHDA and SQIVND (reference sequence). Germline trimming cut 7 bases from V and 4 bases from J; bases unmatched to any gene: 11. The CDR3 is CASNAPGGAFTEAFF. The CDR3 DNA is TGTGCCAGTAACGCCCCAGGGGGCGCGTTCACTGAAGCTTTCTTT.

The chain carries TRBV20-1 and TRBJ1-2, with D perhaps matching TRBD1 (5 bases). The germline CDR1 and CDR2 sequences are DFQATT and SNEGSKA (reference sequence). This CDR3 spans 14 amino acids. The V gene lost 7 bases and the J gene lost 9 bases, with 24 bases spanning the gap. CDR3 loop: CSVWGRGPIHRYTF. CDR3 nucleotide sequence: TGCAGTGTCTGGGGGAGGGGACCCATCCATCGCTACACCTTC.

V is TRBV28 and J is TRBJ2-7; no firm D call. This CDR3 comprises 17 residues. Germline loops: CDR1 MDHEN, CDR2 SYDVKM. V was trimmed by 4 bases and J by 0 bases, leaving 19 bases between them. The CDR3: CASSSPPHLFSSYEQYF. The CDR3, as DNA: TGTGCCAGCAGTTCTCCGCCGCACCTTTTTAGCTCCTACGAGCAGTACTTC.

V gene TRBV9 combines with J gene TRBJ2-1; D uncertain. CDR3 length equals 13 residues. V lost 1 base to trimming and J lost 5 bases, with 7 bases between them. Germline lookup yields CDR1 SGDLS and CDR2 YYNGEE. For the CDR3, the DNA is TGTGCCAGCAGCGTACAAACTAACAATGAGCAGTTCTTC. This encodes CASSVQTNNEQFF.

CDR3 in DNA: TGCGCCAGCAGCGCGGGAAGTGGCACCGGGGAGCTGTTTTTT. Amino acid sequence: CASSAGSGTGELFF. This chain joins TRBV5-1 and TRBJ2-2; D is possibly TRBD2 (6 bases). The CDR3 spans 14 residues. Between the trimmed V and J ends, which lost 4 bases and 4 bases, there was a span of 11 bases. CDR1 is SGHRS and CDR2 is YFSETQ in the germline V gene.

The rearrangement links TRBV4-3 to TRBJ1-1; no reliable D call. Trimming left V 0 bases short and J 0 bases short, with 8 bases between. CDR1 LGHNA and CDR2 YSLEER come from the germline V gene. The CDR3 consists of 15 residues. CDR3 loop: CASSQEVNMNTEAFF. DNA for the CDR3: TGCGCCAGCAGCCAAGAGGTGAACATGAACACTGAAGCTTTCTTT.

The gene calls are TRBV15 and TRBJ2-3; D is undetermined. The CDR3 is made up of 12 amino acids. CDR1 and CDR2 (germline): LNHNV, YYDKDF (reference sequence). The germline V and J ends were trimmed by 3 bases and 2 bases, with 3 bases remaining between them. CDR3 bases: TGTGCCACCAGCAGGTTCACAGATACGCAGTATTTT. Translated: CATSRFTDTQYF.

V and J are TRBV10-3 and TRBJ2-1; 10 bases match TRBD2. V trimming: 5 bases; J trimming: 6 bases; junction bases outside the gene matches: 7. Germline loops: CDR1 ENHRY, CDR2 SYGVKD. CDR3 length equals 15 residues. The CDR3 sequence is CAISIAGGRANEQFF. The CDR3 DNA is TGTGCCATCAGTATAGCGGGGGGCCGAGCCAATGAGCAGTTCTTC.